One T cell receptor beta chain is described in this entry. Its recognized antigen is unknown. Base-call qualities are not available, and no considerably larger clone is one nucleotide away. Whole blood was collected in K2EDTA tubes by collaborating institutions according to the institutions' own protocols. For TCRbeta analysis, collaborators shipped samples in one of three forms: frozen whole blood, isolated PBMCs, or DNA extracted from either of those sample types. The immunoSEQ Assay, a bias-controlled multiplex PCR, was used to amplify TCRbeta CDR3 regions from genomic DNA. Under the source paper's analysis protocol: The number of nucleated cells in each sample was estimated by amplification of reference gene primers within the assay. Sequence reads were collapsed and filtered to measure the absolute abundance of every unique TCRbeta CDR3 rearrangement. For each sample, productive Simpson clonality was calculated as the square root of Simpson's diversity index over productive rearrangements. The clones in this table, taken by TCRdb from immuneACCESS, are in-frame only. Not every clone is retained; where verified, under half of the shortfall comes from an unresolved V gene, and the cause of the rest is unknown. For V, J and clone size, that table is used; D and trimming come from the DNA. The sample has some 300,000 clones on record, around nine tenths of them singletons. The top ten clonotypes cover 1% to 1.5% of the sample.

The data are from a study of blood T cell repertoires in COVID-19 (dated by TCRdb to 2020 to 2022). Background for the entire study: Collaborator samples came from the United States, Italy and Spain and covered acute and convalescent phases of COVID-19. The material from the prospective study consisted of cDNA or gDNA derived from T cells, B-cell-depleted T cells, or PBMCs. Subjects who had been exposed to COVID-19, were actively infected with it, or had recovered from it provided the deeply sampled blood TCRbeta repertoires that made up the dataset. The repertoires were released in a freely available public database meant as a resource for research on the immune response to SARS-CoV-2. Samples were obtained from the ongoing ImmuneRACE study (first 160 participants) and from over 1,000 subjects provided by 6 global collaborators. A de-identified subject ID, COVID-19 status, age in years and sex were almost always included in the sample metadata. Where available, HLA class I and class II types were obtained from metadata supplied by the sample provider rather than from assay-based typing.

CDR1 is given as SGHTA and CDR2 as FQGNSA, both from the germline V gene. After removal of 3 bases from V and 5 bases from J, the junction retains 3 bases not matched to a gene. From cysteine to phenylalanine, the CDR3 is 13 amino acids long. Solely the CDR3 DNA is kept, with 39 bases framed from the first base. Broader findings and caveats from the paper: Clinical and demographic metadata were provided uncurated, with the amount varying by source and participant.

The V gene is TRBV7-2 and the J gene is TRBJ2-5; 7 middle bases align to TRBD1. What was sequenced was peripheral blood. This sequence originates from a man between 65 and 80 years old with acute or convalescent COVID-19. The CDR3 corresponds to CASSFRGLETQYF. Here is the DNA: TGTGCCAGCAGCTTCAGGGGGTTGGAGACCCAGTACTTC.